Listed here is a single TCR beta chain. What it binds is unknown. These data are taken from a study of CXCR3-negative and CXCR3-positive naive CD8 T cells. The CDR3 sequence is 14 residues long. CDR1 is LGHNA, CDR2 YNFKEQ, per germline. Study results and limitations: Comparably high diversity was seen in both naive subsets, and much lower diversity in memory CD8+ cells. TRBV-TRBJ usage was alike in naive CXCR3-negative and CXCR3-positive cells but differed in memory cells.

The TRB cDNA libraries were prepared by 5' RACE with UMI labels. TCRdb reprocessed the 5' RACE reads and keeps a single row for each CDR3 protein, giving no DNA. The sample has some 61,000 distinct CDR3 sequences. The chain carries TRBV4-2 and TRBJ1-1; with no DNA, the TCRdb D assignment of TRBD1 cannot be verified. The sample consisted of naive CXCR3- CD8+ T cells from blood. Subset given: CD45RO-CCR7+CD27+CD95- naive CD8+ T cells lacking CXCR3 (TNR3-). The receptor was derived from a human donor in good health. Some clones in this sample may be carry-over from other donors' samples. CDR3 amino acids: CASSQVPPATWAFF.